These 20 T cell receptor beta chains were sequenced from one sample in a study of blood T cell repertoires in COVID-19. Measured with immunoSEQ multiplex PCR; TCRdb has only the in-frame clones, and not every one. Of about 150,000 clones listed, approximately 80% are singletons. Sequences were obtained from peripheral blood. These receptors originate from a woman aged 50 to 60 in a cohort sampled during active or convalescent COVID-19.

The chain's CDR3 is CSVARGPDEAFF. The CDR3 DNA reads TGCAGCGTTGCCAGGGGGCCTGATGAAGCTTTCTTT. The chain has TRBV29-1 and TRBJ1-1, with TRBD1 matching over 8 bases. Losses at the gene ends were 4 bases for V and 7 bases for J; bases not matched to a gene: 5. Germline loops: CDR1 SQVTM, CDR2 ANQGSEA. This CDR3 is built from 12 residues.

In this sample, this clone turned up a few times. The chain joins TRBV2 to TRBJ2-1, with TRBD2 matching over 7 bases. Unmatched junction bases numbered 8, after V lost 7 bases and J lost 5 bases. Germline V gene sequence: CDR1 SNHLY, CDR2 FYNNEI. This CDR3 region has 14 residues. DNA of the CDR3: TGTGCCAGCAACGGGGGGACCATCCACAATGAGCAGTTCTTC. The encoded protein is CASNGGTIHNEQFF.

The V gene is TRBV29-1, the J gene TRBJ2-5, with D perhaps TRBD1 (6 bases). Germline V lookup: CDR1 SQVTM, CDR2 ANQGSEA. There are 15 residues in the CDR3. The V gene lost 2 bases and the J gene lost 1 base, with 14 bases spanning the gap. CDR3 DNA sequence: TGCAGCGTTGAATCGGGCCGGGACATCCAAGAGACCCAGTACTTC. It yields the protein CSVESGRDIQETQYF.

V is TRBV19 and J is TRBJ2-3; 11 bases are shared with TRBD2. Trimming took 4 bases from V and 4 from J; bases not matched to a gene: 4. The CDR3 runs to 15 residues. The germline V gene encodes CDR1 LNHDA and CDR2 SQIVND (reference sequence). The CDR3 spells CASSNSGGAADTQYF. In DNA, the CDR3 is TGTGCCAGTAGTAATAGCGGGGGGGCCGCAGATACGCAGTATTTT.

The rearrangement uses TRBV7-2 and TRBJ2-1; TRBD1 matches 8 bases. V was pared by 5 bases and J by 10 bases, with 10 bases of the junction left unmatched. CDR3 length equals 14 residues. The germline V gene encodes CDR1 SGHTA and CDR2 FQGNSA. The CDR3 DNA sequence: TGTGCCAGCAGCCTCCAATCAACAGGGGGAGAGCAGTTCTTC. It codes for CASSLQSTGGEQFF.

This chain links TRBV6-6 with TRBJ1-6; possible D gene TRBD1, 5 bases. Looked up from germline, CDR1 is MNHNY and CDR2 is SVGAGI (reference sequence). This CDR3 has 18 residues. The V and J ends lost 5 bases and 6 bases respectively, with 23 bases between them. Here the CDR3 reads CASSRVGGALGINSPLHF. The CDR3 DNA follows: TGTGCCAGCAGTCGAGTTGGAGGGGCGCTGGGCATTAATTCACCCCTCCACTTT.

This clone was counted a few times. This chain connects TRBV4-2 to TRBJ2-5, with TRBD2 matching over 7 bases. Trimming cost V 0 bases and J 5 bases; bases outside gene matches: 18. This CDR3 contains 19 residues. Germline V gene sequence: CDR1 LGHNA, CDR2 YNFKEQ. As DNA, the CDR3 is TGTGCCAGCAGCCAAGATTTGTGGGGTAGCGGGTCCGTCGGGGAGACCCAGTACTTC. Translation gives CASSQDLWGSGSVGETQYF.

CDR3 sequence (DNA): TGCGCCAGCAGCCAAGATCTAGGGAGGTGGGGGGAGCTGTTTTTT. Amino acid sequence: CASSQDLGRWGELFF. The J gene is TRBJ2-2, the V gene TRBV4-3; D possibly corresponds to TRBD2 (6 bases). The V end was cut by 0 bases, the J end by 8 bases, with 13 bases between. CDR1 is LGHNA and CDR2 is YSLEER in the germline V gene. The CDR3 runs 15 residues.

The chain links TRBV3-1 (or the pseudogene TRBV3-2) to TRBJ1-4; D is unresolved. This CDR3 is built from 12 residues. The germline V gene has CDR1 LGHDT and CDR2 YNNKEL (reference sequence). V dropped 1 base and J dropped 10 bases, with 7 bases sitting between them. The CDR3 protein is CASSQAGGKLFF. The CDR3 DNA is TGTGCCAGCAGCCAAGCCGGAGGAAAACTGTTTTTT.

The rearrangement links TRBV2 to TRBJ1-1; 7 bases are a match to TRBD1. The CDR3 totals 12 residues. V was clipped by 6 bases and J by 3 bases; unmatched bases: 1. Germline lookup yields CDR1 SNHLY and CDR2 FYNNEI. This CDR3 is CASRQGHTEAFF. The CDR3, as DNA: TGTGCCAGCAGACAGGGGCACACTGAAGCTTTCTTT.

The rearrangement uses TRBV29-1 and TRBJ1-1; D is perhaps TRBD1 (5 bases). The CDR3 is made up of 14 amino acids. CDR1 and CDR2 (germline): SQVTM, ANQGSEA. Trimming removed 7 bases from V and 5 bases from J, with 20 bases in between. The CDR3 reads CSAARGTGGTEAFF. The CDR3 DNA sequence: TGCAGCGCCGCCCGGGGGACGGGGGGGACTGAAGCTTTCTTT.

V and J are TRBV7-9 and TRBJ1-2, with D possibly matching TRBD1 (5 bases). Germline lookup yields CDR1 SEHNR and CDR2 FQNEAQ (reference sequence). Trimming left V 6 bases short and J 0 bases short, with 14 bases between. This CDR3 region has 15 residues. The CDR3 region has the DNA TGTGCCAGCAGGGACCCGGGGGAAGCTAACTATGGCTACACCTTC. Protein: CASRDPGEANYGYTF. The variable domain in full, with the rest retrieved from reference TRBV7-9 and TRBJ1-2, is DTGVSQNPRHKITKRGQNVTFRCDPISEHNRLYWYRQTLGQGPEFLTYFQNEAQLEKSRLLSDRFSAERPKGSFSTLEIQRTEQGDSAMYLCASRDPGEANYGYTFGSGTRLTVV.

The chain recombines TRBV4-3 with TRBJ2-7; 13 bases are a match to TRBD2. The ends lost 0 bases at V and 1 base at J; junction bases unmatched: 3. Germline V lookup: CDR1 LGHNA, CDR2 YSLEER. The CDR3 consists of 17 residues. The CDR3: CASSQEGTSGVSYEQYF. In DNA form, the CDR3 reads TGCGCCAGCAGCCAAGAAGGGACTAGCGGGGTTTCCTACGAGCAGTACTTC.

This clone was recorded a few times. The V and J genes are TRBV19 and TRBJ2-2, with TRBD2 matching 8 bases. Unmatched junction bases numbered 3, after V lost 6 bases and J lost 3 bases. This CDR3 is 14 amino acids long. Germline CDR1 and CDR2: LNHDA and SQIVND (reference sequence). CDR3 nucleotides: TGTGCCAGTAGATATAGCGGGGACACCGGGGAGCTGTTTTTT. It is translated as CASRYSGDTGELFF. The whole variable domain, remainder taken from reference TRBV19 and TRBJ2-2, is DGGITQSPKYLFRKEGQNVTLSCEQNLNHDAMYWYRQDPGQGLRLIYYSQIVNDFQKGDIAEGYSVSREKKESFPLTVTSAQKNPTAFYLCASRYSGDTGELFFGEGSRLTVL.

This chain connects TRBV30 to TRBJ2-3; the D gene is possibly TRBD1 (5 bases). V was clipped by 3 bases and J by 0 bases, with 7 bases between them. Germline CDR1 and CDR2: GTSNPN and SVGIG (reference sequence). The CDR3 is 13 amino acids. Here the CDR3 reads CAWRQASTDTQYF. The CDR3 DNA reads as TGTGCCTGGAGACAGGCGAGCACAGATACGCAGTATTTT.

The genes are TRBV27 and TRBJ2-7, with 7 bases aligning to TRBD1. Germline trimming cut 8 bases from V and 4 bases from J; bases unmatched to any gene: 8. From germline, CDR1 is MNHEY and CDR2 SMNVEV (reference sequence). The CDR3 totals 13 residues. The CDR3 protein is CASGSGTAYEQYF. The CDR3 nucleotides are TGTGCCAGCGGCTCCGGGACAGCTTACGAGCAGTACTTC.

This clone was seen just once. The chain recombines TRBV5-1 with TRBJ1-5; D call uncertain. The V end lost 0 bases, the J end lost 4 bases, and 8 bases lay between the germline ends. The CDR3 contains 14 residues. Germline CDR1 reads SGHRS; CDR2 reads YFSETQ. The CDR3 DNA reads TGCGCCAGCAGCTTGGACGGACTAAATCAGCCCCAGCATTTT. Its protein product is CASSLDGLNQPQHF.

The rearrangement joins TRBV15 to TRBJ2-7; weak D call: TRBD1 (5 bases). V was trimmed by 0 bases and J by 3 bases, leaving 9 bases between them. CDR1 LNHNV and CDR2 YYDKDF come from the germline V gene (reference sequence). This CDR3 contains 14 residues. Here the CDR3 DNA reads TGTGCCACCAGCAGAGATTTGGGGCTCTACGAGCAGTACTTC. Translation gives CATSRDLGLYEQYF.

J is TRBJ2-3 and V is TRBV24-1, with 9 bases that match TRBD1. Trimming cost V 4 bases and J 3 bases; bases outside gene matches: 7. The V gene's germline CDR1 is KGHDR and CDR2 SFDVKD. The CDR3 has 16 amino acids. The CDR3 loop reads CATSDRGTGFTDTQYF. The CDR3 DNA reads TGTGCCACCAGTGACCGTGGGACAGGGTTTACAGATACGCAGTATTTT.

In its sample, this clone was seen once. This rearrangement joins TRBV6-5 to TRBJ1-5; 7 nucleotides agree with TRBD1. From germline, CDR1 is MNHEY and CDR2 SVGAGI. This CDR3 spans 15 amino acids. V trimming: 5 bases; J trimming: 5 bases; junction bases outside the gene matches: 9. The CDR3 protein is CASSHRKGADQPQHF. In DNA form, the CDR3 reads TGTGCCAGCAGTCATCGGAAGGGGGCGGATCAGCCCCAGCATTTT.